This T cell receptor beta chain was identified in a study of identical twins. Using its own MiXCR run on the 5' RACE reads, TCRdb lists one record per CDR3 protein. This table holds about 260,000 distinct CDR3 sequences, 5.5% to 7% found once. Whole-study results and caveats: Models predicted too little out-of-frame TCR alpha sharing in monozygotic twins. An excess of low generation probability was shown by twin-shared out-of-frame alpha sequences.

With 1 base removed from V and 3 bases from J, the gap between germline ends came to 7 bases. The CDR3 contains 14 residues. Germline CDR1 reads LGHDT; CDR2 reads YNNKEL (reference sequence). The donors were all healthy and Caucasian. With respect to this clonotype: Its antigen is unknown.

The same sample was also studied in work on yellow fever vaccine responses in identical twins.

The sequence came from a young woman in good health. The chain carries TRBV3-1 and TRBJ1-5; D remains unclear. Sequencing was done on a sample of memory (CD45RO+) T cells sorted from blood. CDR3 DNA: TGTGCCAGCAGCCAAGCAGGAAACAATCAGCCCCAGCATTTT. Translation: CASSQAGNNQPQHF.